This TCR beta chain emerged from a study of identical twins (dated by TCRdb to the mid-2010s). Study-wide context: To test whether fetal clonotypes persist, this study deep-sequenced TCR alpha and beta repertoires from monozygotic twins, from unrelated adults of various ages, and from cord blood. To rule out contamination, the twin experiments were replicated at different times with different library preparation protocols.

Library prep was done by 5' RACE. The instrument was an Illumina HiSeq 2000. Template switching added a universal primer binding site, and the final cDNA carried a unique molecular identifier that allowed TCR cDNA molecules to be counted accurately. Specific primers in the conserved constant-segment region were used to synthesize first-strand cDNA for TCR alpha and beta chains. To control for contamination, each cDNA library was double barcoded with a SMART-Mk sample barcode plus Illumina barcodes. Two successive PCR steps introduced TruSeq adapter sequences along with Illumina sample barcodes. The Illumina HiSeq platform was used with custom primers to sequence TCR alpha and beta cDNA libraries. In the authors' own workflow: MiGEC was used to process raw reads and extract unique molecular identifiers, and MiXCR was used to find CDR3 positions. For each individual, recombination models were inferred using an EM algorithm with the repgenHMM and IGoR tools. The analysis of shared clonotypes was done with the tcR package in R, with sharing normalized by the product of cloneset sizes. Out-of-frame nonproductive sequences were analyzed to study raw recombination free of thymic and clonal selection effects. TCRdb's own reprocessing of the public reads used fastp at Q25 and MiXCR and kept productive beta chains. CDR3 protein sequences are deduplicated, and each keeps its most common genes and DNA. The V and J calls follow TCRdb's processing rather than the paper's. Counted in this sample were just over 500,000 distinct CDR3 sequences; about 20% of them appeared once. The ten largest clones capture 0.91% of the sample.

V is pared back by 1 base and J by 9 bases, with 13 bases lying between the germline termini. CDR1 and CDR2 were assigned from the germline V gene (reference sequence) as LNHDA and SQIVND. Spanning cysteine to phenylalanine, the CDR3 consists of 14 amino acids. Only the CDR3 DNA stays, 42 bases, in frame from base 1. The investigation overall reported the following: Abundant cord blood beta clonotypes carried fewer insertions; young adult naive repertoires showed a weaker similar trend, while memory repertoires showed none. Because the same donors could not be followed over many years, conclusions were based on cross-sectional statistical analysis. Invariant T cells such as MAIT and iNKT could partly confound zero-insertion analyses, although diverse VJ usage argued against such confounding for most clonotypes. A weaker excess of twin sharing was found in beta out-of-frame sequences because the signal-to-noise ratio was lowered by fewer shared sequences. In monozygotic twins, recombination models systematically underestimated out-of-frame TCR alpha sharing, but the models matched the sharing seen between unrelated individuals. Compared with coincidental sharing between unrelated individuals, an excess of low generation-probability sequences was observed among out-of-frame TCR alpha sequences shared between twins.

All donors were healthy Caucasians. The twin cohort consisted of three pairs of female monozygotic twins, all aged roughly 18 to 29 years. Positive isolation kits from Invitrogen were used to isolate CD4+ and CD8+ T cell populations. This clonotype appeared a few times. There is no known antigen for this receptor. No base quality values were provided; no much bigger clone lies one nucleotide off. In addition, the sample was reused for a study of T cells expressing NK-cell markers. Taken from the second paper: Seven or eight donors provided sorted CD3+CD56+NKG2C+, CD3+CD56+NKG2C- and CD3+CD56-NKG2C+ T-cell subsets, whose TCR beta-chain repertoires were profiled. Among the eight sequenced donors, seven were HCMV-seropositive and one was HCMV-seronegative. In several experiments an anti-gammadeltaTCR antibody was added to restrict sorting to alphabetaTCR-expressing T cells. In over five donors, the dominant CD3+CD56+NKG2C+ clonotypes were among the top 10 CD8+ clonotypes and accounted for about 1.0-7.5% of CD8+ T cells. Those dominant clonotypes were again the most abundant among CD3+CD56-NKG2C+ cells in a handful of donors, at about 28.3-65%. Whether the expanded NKG2C-expressing T cell clones were specific for HCMV antigens was left unclear. All eight donors whose samples were sequenced were randomly selected healthy volunteers, three of them men and five women. HCMV-specific IgG was detected in serum with a commercial ELISA kit to determine HCMV serostatus. Reads were demultiplexed and grouped by UMI with MIGEC, and clonotypes were assembled and quantified with MiTCR. To remove erroneous sequences, TCR cDNA sequences were retained only when supported by two or more reads. The tcR package was used for downstream repertoire analysis, and clonotypes were matched across fractions by CDR3 nucleotide sequence plus V segment. VDJmatch was used to annotate antigen specificity against VDJdb, with one amino acid substitution in CDR3 allowed.

The sequence was collected from a woman aged 18 to 35 in good health. The chain uses TRBV19 and TRBJ2-1, with the D segment identity uncertain. The sequencing sample was made of CD4+ T cells sorted from blood. The CDR3 reads CASSIVWGRIEQFF. The DNA reads as follows: TGTGCCAGTAGTATAGTTTGGGGAAGAATTGAGCAGTTCTTC.